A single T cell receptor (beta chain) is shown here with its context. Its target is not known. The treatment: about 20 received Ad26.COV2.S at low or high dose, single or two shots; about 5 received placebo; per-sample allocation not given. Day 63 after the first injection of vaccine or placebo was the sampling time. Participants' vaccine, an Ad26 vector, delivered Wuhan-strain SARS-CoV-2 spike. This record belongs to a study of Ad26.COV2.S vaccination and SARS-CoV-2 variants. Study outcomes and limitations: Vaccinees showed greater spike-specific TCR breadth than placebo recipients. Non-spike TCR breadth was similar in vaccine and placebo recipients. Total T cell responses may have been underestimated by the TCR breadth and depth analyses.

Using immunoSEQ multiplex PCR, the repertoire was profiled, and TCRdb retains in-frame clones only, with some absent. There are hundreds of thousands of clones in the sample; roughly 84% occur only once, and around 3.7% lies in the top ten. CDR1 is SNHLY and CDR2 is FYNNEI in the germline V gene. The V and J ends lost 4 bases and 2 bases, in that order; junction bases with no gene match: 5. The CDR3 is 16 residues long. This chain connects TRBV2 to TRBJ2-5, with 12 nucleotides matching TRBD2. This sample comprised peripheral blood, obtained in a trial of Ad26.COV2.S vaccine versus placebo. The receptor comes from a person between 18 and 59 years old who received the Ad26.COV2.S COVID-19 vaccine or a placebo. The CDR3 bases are TGTGCCAGCAGTGCAACTAGCGGGGGGCCACAAGAGACCCAGTACTTC. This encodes CASSATSGGPQETQYF.